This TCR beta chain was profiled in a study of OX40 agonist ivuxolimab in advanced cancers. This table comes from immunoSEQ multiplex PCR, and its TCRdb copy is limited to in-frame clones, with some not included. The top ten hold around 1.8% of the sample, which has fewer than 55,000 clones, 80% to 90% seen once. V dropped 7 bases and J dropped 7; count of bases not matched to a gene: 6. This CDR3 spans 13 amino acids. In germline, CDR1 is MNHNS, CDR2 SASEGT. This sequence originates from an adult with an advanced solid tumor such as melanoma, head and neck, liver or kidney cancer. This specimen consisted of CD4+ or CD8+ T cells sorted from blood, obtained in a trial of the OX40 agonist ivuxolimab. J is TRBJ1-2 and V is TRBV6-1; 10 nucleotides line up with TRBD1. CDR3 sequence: CASTRQGASGYTF. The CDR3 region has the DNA TGTGCCAGCACCAGACAGGGGGCGAGTGGCTACACCTTC.